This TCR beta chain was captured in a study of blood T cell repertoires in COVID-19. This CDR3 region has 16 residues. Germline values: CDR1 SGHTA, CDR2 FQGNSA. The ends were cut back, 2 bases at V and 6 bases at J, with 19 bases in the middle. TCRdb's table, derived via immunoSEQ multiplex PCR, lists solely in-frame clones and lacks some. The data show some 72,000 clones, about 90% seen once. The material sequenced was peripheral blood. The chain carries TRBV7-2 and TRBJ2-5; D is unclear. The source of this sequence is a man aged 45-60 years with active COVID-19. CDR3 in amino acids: CASSLPSPYWSKTQYF. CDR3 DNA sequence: TGTGCCAGCAGCTTACCCTCCCCCTATTGGAGTAAGACCCAGTACTTC.